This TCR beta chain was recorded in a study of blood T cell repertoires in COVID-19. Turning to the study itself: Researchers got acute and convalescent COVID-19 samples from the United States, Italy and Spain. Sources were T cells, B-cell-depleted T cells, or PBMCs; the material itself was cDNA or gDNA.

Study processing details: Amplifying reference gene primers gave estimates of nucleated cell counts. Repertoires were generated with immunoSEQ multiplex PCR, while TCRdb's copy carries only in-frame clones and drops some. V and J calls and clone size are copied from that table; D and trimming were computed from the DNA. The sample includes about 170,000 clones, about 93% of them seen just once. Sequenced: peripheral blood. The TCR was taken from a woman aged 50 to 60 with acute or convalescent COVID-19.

The CDR3 loop reads CASSPLGQGMNTEAFF. The CDR3 DNA reads as TGTGCCAGCAGTCCCCTCGGACAGGGAATGAACACTGAAGCTTTCTTT. This chain connects TRBV28 to TRBJ1-1; 8 bases are a match to TRBD1. Per germline, CDR1 MDHEN and CDR2 SYDVKM. The CDR3 is 16 amino acids. The V and J ends lost 5 bases and 0 bases, in that order; junction bases with no gene match: 8.